This T cell receptor beta chain was identified during a study of neurological immune-mediated disorders. This clonotype has a count of ten or more. The antigen is not known. Study-level results: CDR3 amino acid sequences of expanded clones were not shared across subjects, a result suggesting private repertoires in all groups. The highest TCR clonal expansion occurred in HTLV-1-associated myelopathy; multiple sclerosis fell below healthy controls.

The V and J ends lost 4 bases and 0 bases respectively, with 7 bases between them. The CDR3 length is 14 residues. CDR1 and CDR2 from the germline V gene are LNHNV and YYDKDF (reference sequence). Source material was 2 million unsorted PBMCs, stored at -80 °C in RNAlater. cDNA synthesis was performed by 5'RACE with 10-nucleotide random UMIs. A single record per CDR3 protein comes from TCRdb applying MiXCR to the 5' RACE reads. The sample carries some 20,000 distinct CDR3 sequences, around 9.3% recorded once. Sequencing was done on a sample of PBMCs. The TCR originated in a woman in her fifties or sixties with HTLV-1-associated myelopathy (HAM/TSP). The chain is built from TRBV15 and TRBJ1-3, with a tentative D call TRBD1 (6 bases). The CDR3 loop is CATSNRVSGNTIYF. CDR3 DNA sequence: TGTGCCACCAGCAACAGGGTCTCTGGAAACACCATATATTTT.